These 3 T cell receptor beta chains were sequenced from one sample in a study of blood T cell repertoires in COVID-19. This table comes from immunoSEQ multiplex PCR, and its TCRdb copy is limited to in-frame clones, with some not included. The sample records about 250,000 clones, over 90% being singletons. The sequenced sample was peripheral blood. The receptors here all came from a man aged 25-40 years with COVID-19, enrolled during active disease.

V usage is TRBV19 and J usage is TRBJ2-3; TRBD1 matches 8 bases. The V segment lost 1 base and the J segment 6 bases; nucleotides outside the gene matches: 12. The CDR3 consists of 17 residues. Looked up from germline, CDR1 is LNHDA and CDR2 is SQIVND (reference sequence). The CDR3 DNA sequence: TGTGCCAGTAGTATAGGAACCGGGACAGGCGGTTGGGATACGCAGTATTTT. Protein sequence: CASSIGTGTGGWDTQYF.

This chain uses TRBV10-2 with TRBJ1-6; perhaps TRBD1 as D (6 bases). The length of the CDR3 is 17 residues. V shed 2 bases and J shed 3 bases, with 14 bases lying between them. The germline CDR1 and CDR2 sequences are WSHSY and SAAADI. CDR3 amino acids: CASSETQGKGYNSPLHF. As DNA, the CDR3 is TGCGCCAGCAGTGAGACCCAGGGGAAGGGCTATAATTCACCCCTCCACTTT.

For this clone: The germline gene is not matched at one end of the junction; a read error may be the cause. V usage is TRBV12-5 and J usage is TRBJ1-2; D might be TRBD1 (5 bases). CDR1 is LGHNT, CDR2 FRNRAP, per germline. The CDR3 contains 12 residues. The CDR3, as DNA: TGTGCTAGTGGTTTGGTACAGACAGCCGCCGCCTTC. Its translation: CASGLVQTAAAF. The entire variable domain, with the rest obtained from reference TRBV12-5 and TRBJ1-2, is as follows: DARVTQTPRHKVTEMGQEVTMRCQPILGHNTVFWYRQTMMQGLELLAYFRNRAPLDDSGMPKDRFSAEMPDATLATLKIQPSEPRDSAVYFCASGLVQTAAAFGSGTRLTVV.